These 23 T cell receptor beta chains were all obtained from the same sample, sequenced in a study of radiation and T cells in renal cell carcinoma. Documented time point: blood 4 weeks post-SBRT, at nephrectomy. Documented treatment: 15 Gy SBRT to primary tumor, nephrectomy 4 weeks later. Produced via immunoSEQ multiplex PCR; TCRdb's table is partial and in-frame only. The data contain about 62,000 clones, 60% to 85% of them seen just once; the ten biggest clones take up about 6.8%. The specimen was blood, collected from a patient whose treatment included radiotherapy and nephrectomy. All receptors derive from a man aged 60 to 69 with renal cell carcinoma.

The chain combines TRBV7-2 with TRBJ2-1, with 8 bases lining up with TRBD1. The germline V gene has CDR1 SGHTA and CDR2 FQGNSA. The V and J ends lost 5 bases and 0 bases, in that order; junction bases with no gene match: 9. The CDR3 runs to 17 residues. This CDR3 is CASSPRQGANSYNEQFF. The CDR3 DNA sequence: TGTGCCAGCAGCCCCCGCCAGGGGGCTAACTCCTACAATGAGCAGTTCTTC.

The V gene is TRBV5-1, the J gene TRBJ1-5; D gene unclear. The CDR3 totals 14 residues. Per germline, CDR1 SGHRS and CDR2 YFSETQ. Between the trimmed V and J ends, which lost 2 bases and 0 bases, there was a span of 6 bases. In DNA form, the CDR3 reads TGCGCCAGCAGCTTAGGGTATAGCAATCAGCCCCAGCATTTT. Amino acids: CASSLGYSNQPQHF.

V gene TRBV29-1 combines with J gene TRBJ2-1; TRBD1 matches at 7 bases. J gave up 11 bases and V 1 base, and 8 bases lay outside the gene matches. The CDR3 is 13 residues long. Looked up from germline, CDR1 is SQVTM and CDR2 is ANQGSEA. The CDR3 DNA sequence: TGCAGCGTTGAAGGACAGGGTTTGGACCAGCAGTTCTTC. Its protein product is CSVEGQGLDQQFF.

This clone occurred a few times. The rearrangement joins TRBV10-3 to TRBJ2-7, with a possible D match to TRBD1 (5 bases). The CDR3 runs to 12 residues. The V end was cut by 4 bases, the J end by 7 bases, with 11 bases between. CDR1 and CDR2 (germline): ENHRY, SYGVKD. The CDR3 sequence: CAISAPTGEQYV. CDR3 sequence (DNA): TGTGCCATCAGTGCCCCTACAGGAGAGCAGTACGTC.

V usage is TRBV29-1 and J usage is TRBJ2-7; 9 bases fit TRBD1. This CDR3 has 13 amino acids. The germline V gene encodes CDR1 SQVTM and CDR2 ANQGSEA. The junction had 7 bases not matched to a gene; V was cut back by 7 bases and J by 3 bases. CDR3 nucleotide sequence: TGCAGCGCTACAACAGGGGGCAACTACGAGCAGTACTTC. This codes for CSATTGGNYEQYF.

As for this clone: Relative to the germline gene, one junction end is altered; a read error may explain this. The chain links TRBV7-9 to TRBJ2-3; no firm D call. CDR1 SEHNR and CDR2 FQNEAQ come from the germline V gene (reference sequence). The CDR3 totals 12 residues. Written as DNA, the CDR3 is TGTGCCAGCAGCTTAGTGGGGTCACTCCCGTTTTTT. It yields the protein CASSLVGSLPFF.

The rearrangement joins TRBV19 to TRBJ2-5; a possible D gene is TRBD2 (6 bases). The ends were cut back, 6 bases at V and 2 bases at J, with 16 bases in the middle. Germline V gene sequence: CDR1 LNHDA, CDR2 SQIVND (reference sequence). The CDR3 sequence is 15 residues long. CDR3 amino acids: CASSPNLGGQETQYF. In nucleotides, the CDR3 is TGTGCCAGTAGCCCTAATTTGGGGGGACAAGAGACCCAGTACTTC.

V usage is TRBV4-1 and J usage is TRBJ1-5, with TRBD1 matching over 12 bases. The CDR3 totals 20 residues. Germline CDR1 reads MGHRA; CDR2 reads YSYEKL. The ends lost 2 bases at V and 0 bases at J; junction bases unmatched: 11. As DNA, the CDR3 is TGCGCCAGCAGCCAACCCGACGGGACAGGGGGCCTTTATAGCAATCAGCCCCAGCATTTT. Translating gives CASSQPDGTGGLYSNQPQHF.

The chain employs TRBV6-4 and TRBJ2-2, with D hard to call. Trimming pared 0 bases from V and 2 bases from J, leaving 4 bases between. The CDR3 has 14 amino acids. Looked up from germline, CDR1 is MRHNA and CDR2 is SNTAGT. CDR3 nucleotides: TGTGCCAGCAGTGACTCTCGCAACACCGGGGAGCTGTTTTTT. Translating it yields CASSDSRNTGELFF.

The rearrangement joins TRBV6-1 to TRBJ1-1, with D possibly TRBD1 on 5 matching bases. Germline V gene lookup returns CDR1 MNHNS and CDR2 SASEGT. Trimming left V 2 bases short and J 1 base short, with 11 bases between. This CDR3 contains 15 residues. The CDR3 here is CASSEQAGRNTEAFF. The DNA for the CDR3 is TGTGCCAGCAGTGAACAGGCAGGGCGGAACACTGAAGCTTTCTTT.

This chain connects TRBV10-2 to TRBJ2-1; D is unclear. The germline V and J ends were trimmed by 10 bases and 0 bases, with 10 bases remaining between them. The CDR3 runs to 13 residues. Germline V gene data show CDR1 as WSHSY and CDR2 as SAAADI. In DNA, the CDR3 is TGCGCCACCTTACTTAGCTCCTACAATGAGCAGTTCTTC. It translates to CATLLSSYNEQFF.

J is TRBJ2-1 and V is TRBV18; 9 nucleotides agree with TRBD2. The CDR3 extends over 15 amino acids. The V gene's germline CDR1 is KGHSH and CDR2 LQKENI. Losses at the gene ends were 2 bases for V and 10 bases for J; bases not matched to a gene: 9. The CDR3 reads CASSPVAAGGPEQFF. CDR3 sequence (DNA): TGTGCCAGCTCACCAGTAGCGGCGGGGGGGCCGGAGCAGTTCTTC.

The chain has TRBV29-1 and TRBJ1-3; 7 nucleotides align to TRBD1. The CDR3 runs to 13 residues. Germline V gene data show CDR1 as SQVTM and CDR2 as ANQGSEA. Trimming took 7 bases from V and 7 from J; bases not matched to a gene: 10. The CDR3 nucleotides read TGCAGCGGGGGGACAGCTGGAGGGAACACCATATATTTT. Its translation: CSGGTAGGNTIYF.

The rearrangement links TRBV5-8 to TRBJ2-7; 7 positions match TRBD1. From germline, CDR1 is SGHTS and CDR2 YDEGEE. This CDR3 region has 11 residues. The trim removed 5 bases at V and 11 bases at J, leaving 7 bases unmatched. The CDR3 DNA sequence: TGTGCCAGCAGTCGAGTCGACAGGGAGTACTTC. This translates into CASSRVDREYF.

This chain uses TRBV9 with TRBJ2-3; TRBD2 agrees at 11 bases. V dropped 0 bases and J dropped 0; count of bases not matched to a gene: 9. This CDR3 contains 19 residues. The germline gives CDR1 SGDLS, CDR2 YYNGEE. The chain's CDR3 is CASSVALAGVSRSTDTQYF. The CDR3 DNA reads TGTGCCAGCAGCGTAGCACTAGCGGGAGTCTCACGGAGCACAGATACGCAGTATTTT.

The chain combines TRBV7-9 with TRBJ1-5, with a weak D call TRBD1 (5 bases). CDR1 and CDR2 from the germline V gene are SEHNR and FQNEAQ (reference sequence). The CDR3 consists of 16 residues. V gave up 5 bases and J gave up 1 base, with 15 bases separating them. Written as DNA, the CDR3 is TGTGCCAGCAGCCGATCCGGGGGATCGAGCAATCAGCCCCAGCATTTT. Residues: CASSRSGGSSNQPQHF.

V is TRBV5-4 and J is TRBJ2-7, with D perhaps given as TRBD1 or TRBD2 (5 bases each). CDR1 and CDR2 (germline): SGHNT, YYREEE (reference sequence). The CDR3 is made up of 12 amino acids. The V and J ends lost 4 bases and 7 bases respectively, with 12 bases between them. The CDR3 is CASSTGTGEQYV. DNA for the CDR3: TGTGCCAGCAGCACTGGGACGGGAGAGCAGTACGTC.

This clone was detected only once. The J gene is TRBJ1-6, the V gene TRBV6-6; 7 bases are shared with TRBD1. After removal of 6 bases from V and 5 bases from J, the junction contained 4 bases not matched to a gene. The CDR3 has 14 amino acids. Germline V CDR1 and CDR2: MNHNY, SVGAGI (reference sequence). The CDR3 DNA is TGTGCCAGCAGAAGACAGGGCAATAATTCACCCCTCCACTTT. As protein: CASRRQGNNSPLHF.

V usage is TRBV5-1 and J usage is TRBJ2-5; D unresolved. The germline CDR1 and CDR2 sequences are SGHRS and YFSETQ. The CDR3 contains 14 residues. V was trimmed by 0 bases and J by 1 base, leaving 7 bases between them. CDR3 loop: CASSLGVIQETQYF. The CDR3 DNA reads as TGCGCCAGCAGCTTGGGGGTGATCCAAGAGACCCAGTACTTC.

This clone was seen a single time. The chain recombines TRBV30 with TRBJ2-2; TRBD2 aligns across 11 bases. CDR1 is GTSNPN and CDR2 is SVGIG in the germline V gene (reference sequence). After removal of 0 bases from V and 8 bases from J, the junction contained 11 bases not matched to a gene. CDR3 length: 17 amino acids. In DNA form, the CDR3 reads TGTGCCTGGAGTGTTGGTCTAGCGGGAGGAATAGCGGGGGAGCTGTTTTTT. This codes for CAWSVGLAGGIAGELFF.

V is TRBV30 and J is TRBJ2-3, with 7 nucleotides matching TRBD2. This CDR3 contains 16 residues. The J segment lost 5 bases and the V segment lost 2 bases, leaving 13 bases of the junction unmatched. Per germline, CDR1 GTSNPN and CDR2 SVGIG (reference sequence). CDR3 residues: CAWSPPGGSRGDTQYF. In nucleotides, the CDR3 is TGTGCCTGGAGTCCCCCGGGCGGGAGTCGCGGAGATACGCAGTATTTT.

The V and J genes are TRBV18 and TRBJ2-1, with 16 bases aligning to TRBD2. From germline, CDR1 is KGHSH and CDR2 LQKENI. The CDR3 contains 18 residues. Trimming removed 0 bases from V and 2 bases from J; junction bases left unmatched: 1. CDR3 sequence (DNA): TGTGCCAGCTCACCACCGGGACTAGCGGGAGGGACCTACAATGAGCAGTTCTTC. Its protein is CASSPPGLAGGTYNEQFF.

This sequence joins TRBV11-3 and TRBJ2-1; TRBD1 is a possible D gene (6 bases). This CDR3 comprises 14 residues. Trimming shortened V by 3 bases and J by 6 bases, and 12 bases separated the two germline ends. Germline V gene lookup returns CDR1 SGHNT and CDR2 YENEEA. CDR3 protein: CASSLMAGVNEQFF. CDR3 nucleotide sequence: TGTGCCAGCAGCTTGATGGCAGGGGTCAATGAGCAGTTCTTC. The variable domain in full, completed from reference TRBV11-3 and TRBJ2-1, reads EAGVVQSPRYKIIEKKQPVAFWCNPISGHNTLYWYLQNLGQGPELLIRYENEEAVDDSQLPKDRFSAERLKGVDSTLKIQPAELGDSAVYLCASSLMAGVNEQFFGPGTRLTVL.